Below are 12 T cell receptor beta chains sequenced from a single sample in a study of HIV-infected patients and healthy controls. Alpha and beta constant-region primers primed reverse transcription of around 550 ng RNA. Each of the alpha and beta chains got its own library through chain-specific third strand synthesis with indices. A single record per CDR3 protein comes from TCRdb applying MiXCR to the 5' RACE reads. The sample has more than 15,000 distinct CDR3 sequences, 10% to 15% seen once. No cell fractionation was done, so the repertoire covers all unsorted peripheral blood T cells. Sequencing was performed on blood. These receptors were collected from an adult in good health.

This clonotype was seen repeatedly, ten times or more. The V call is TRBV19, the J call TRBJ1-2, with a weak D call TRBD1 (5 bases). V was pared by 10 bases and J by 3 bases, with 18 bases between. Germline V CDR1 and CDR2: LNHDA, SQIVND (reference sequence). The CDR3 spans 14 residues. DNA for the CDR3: TGTGCCACTTCCGGGACCCAAAGACACTATGGCTACACCTTC. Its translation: CATSGTQRHYGYTF.

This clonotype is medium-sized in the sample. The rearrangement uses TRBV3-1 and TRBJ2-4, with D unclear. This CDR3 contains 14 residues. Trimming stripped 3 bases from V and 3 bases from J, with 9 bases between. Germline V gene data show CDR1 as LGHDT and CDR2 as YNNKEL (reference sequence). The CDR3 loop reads CASSHSLGKNIQYF. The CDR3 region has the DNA TGTGCCAGCAGCCATTCTCTGGGCAAAAACATTCAGTACTTC.

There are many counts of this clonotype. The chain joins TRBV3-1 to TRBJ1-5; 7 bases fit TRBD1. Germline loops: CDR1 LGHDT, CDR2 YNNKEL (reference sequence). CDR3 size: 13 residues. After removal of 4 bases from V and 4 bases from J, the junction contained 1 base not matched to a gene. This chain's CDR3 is CASSRRGNQPQHF. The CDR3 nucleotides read TGTGCCAGCAGCCGCAGGGGGAATCAGCCCCAGCATTTT.

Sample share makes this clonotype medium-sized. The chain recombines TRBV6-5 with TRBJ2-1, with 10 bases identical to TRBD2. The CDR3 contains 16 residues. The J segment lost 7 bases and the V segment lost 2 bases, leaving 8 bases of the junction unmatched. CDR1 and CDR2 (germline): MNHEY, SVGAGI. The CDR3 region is CASSYAASGGPNEQFF. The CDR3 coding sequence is TGTGCCAGCAGTTACGCGGCTAGCGGGGGCCCAAATGAGCAGTTCTTC.

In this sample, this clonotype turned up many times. The CDR3 reads CASRQTGLLSQPQHF. The DNA of the CDR3 is TGTGCCAGCAGACAGACAGGGCTTCTCAGTCAGCCCCAGCATTTT. The chain employs TRBV6-5 and TRBJ1-5, with 7 bases matching TRBD1. J gave up 6 bases and V 6 bases, and 11 bases lay outside the gene matches. Germline-derived CDR1 and CDR2 are MNHEY and SVGAGI. CDR3 size: 15 residues.

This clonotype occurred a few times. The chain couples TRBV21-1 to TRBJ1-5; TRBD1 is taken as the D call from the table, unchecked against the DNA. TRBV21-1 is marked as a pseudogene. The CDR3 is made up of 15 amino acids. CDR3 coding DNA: TGTGCCAGCAGCAAATTGAGGGGACGGATGGAGCCCCAGCATTTT. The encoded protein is CASSKLRGRMEPQHF.

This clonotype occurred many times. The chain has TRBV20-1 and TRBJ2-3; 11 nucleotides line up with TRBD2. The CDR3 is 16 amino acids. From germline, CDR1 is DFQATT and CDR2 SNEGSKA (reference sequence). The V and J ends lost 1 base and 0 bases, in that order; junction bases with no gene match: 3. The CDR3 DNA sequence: TGCAGTGCTAGAGGGGGACTAGCGGCTAGCACAGATACGCAGTATTTT. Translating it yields CSARGGLAASTDTQYF.

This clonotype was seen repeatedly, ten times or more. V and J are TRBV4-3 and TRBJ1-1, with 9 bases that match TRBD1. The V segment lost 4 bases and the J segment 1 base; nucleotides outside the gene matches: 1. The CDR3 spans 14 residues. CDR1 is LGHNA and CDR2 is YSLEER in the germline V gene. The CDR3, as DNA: TGCGCCAGCAGCCGGGACAGGGCGAACACTGAAGCTTTCTTT. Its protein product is CASSRDRANTEAFF.

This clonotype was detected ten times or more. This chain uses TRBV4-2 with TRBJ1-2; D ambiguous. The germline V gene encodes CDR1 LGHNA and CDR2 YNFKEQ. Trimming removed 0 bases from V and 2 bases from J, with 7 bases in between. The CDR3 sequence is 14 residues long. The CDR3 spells CASSQESPNYGYTF. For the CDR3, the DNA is TGTGCCAGCAGCCAAGAATCACCGAACTATGGCTACACCTTC.

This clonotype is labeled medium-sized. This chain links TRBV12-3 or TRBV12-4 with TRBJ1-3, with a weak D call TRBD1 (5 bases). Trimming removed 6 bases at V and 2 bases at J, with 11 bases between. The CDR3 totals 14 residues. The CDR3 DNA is TGTGCCAGCAGCTTCGGGACCCCTGGAAACACCATATATTTT. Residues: CASSFGTPGNTIYF.

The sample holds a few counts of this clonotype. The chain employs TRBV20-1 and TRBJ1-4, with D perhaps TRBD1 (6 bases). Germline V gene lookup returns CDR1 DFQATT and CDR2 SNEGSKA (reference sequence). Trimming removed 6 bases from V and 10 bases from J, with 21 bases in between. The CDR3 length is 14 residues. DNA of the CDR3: TGCAGTGCCGGCCGGGGGGGGCAATCAGGAAAACTGTTTTTT. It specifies CSAGRGGQSGKLFF.

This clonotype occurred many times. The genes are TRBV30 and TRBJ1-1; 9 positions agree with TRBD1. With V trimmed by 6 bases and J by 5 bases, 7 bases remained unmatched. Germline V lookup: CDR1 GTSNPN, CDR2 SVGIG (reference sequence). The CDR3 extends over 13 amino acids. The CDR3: CACPGTGLTEAFF. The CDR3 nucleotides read TGTGCCTGTCCCGGGACAGGGTTGACTGAAGCTTTCTTT.